Below, 9 T cell receptor beta chains from the same sample are listed, as sequenced in a study of blood T cell repertoires in COVID-19. Produced via immunoSEQ multiplex PCR; TCRdb's table is partial and in-frame only. The sample yields nearly 55,000 clones, about 90% seen once. The specimen sequenced was peripheral blood. These receptors were collected from a woman aged 55-75 years with active or convalescent COVID-19.

This chain joins TRBV5-5 and TRBJ1-5; 7 nucleotides align to TRBD1. This CDR3 comprises 15 residues. V was pared by 4 bases and J by 1 base, with 5 bases of the junction left unmatched. The germline V gene encodes CDR1 SGHKS and CDR2 YYEKEE (reference sequence). The CDR3 nucleotides are TGTGCCAGCAGCGCAGGACAGGCCAGCAATCAGCCCCAGCATTTT. Its translation is CASSAGQASNQPQHF. The full variable domain, with the rest looked up from reference TRBV5-5 and TRBJ1-5, is DAGVTQSPTHLIKTRGQQVTLRCSPISGHKSVSWYQQVLGQGPQFIFQYYEKEERGRGNFPDRFSARQFPNYSSELNVNALLLGDSALYLCASSAGQASNQPQHFGDGTRLSIL.

The gene calls are TRBV28 and TRBJ2-2; D is perhaps TRBD2 (6 bases). The CDR3 length is 13 residues. With 10 bases removed from V and 5 bases from J, the gap between germline ends came to 14 bases. Germline V gene data show CDR1 as MDHEN and CDR2 as SYDVKM. CDR3 amino acids: CATKKSGTGELFF. CDR3 bases: TGTGCCACTAAAAAAAGCGGGACCGGGGAGCTGTTTTTT.

This chain joins TRBV9 and TRBJ2-3; D remains ambiguous. Germline assignment: CDR1 SGDLS and CDR2 YYNGEE. The V and J ends lost 5 bases and 6 bases respectively, with 19 bases between them. CDR3 length equals 15 residues. The CDR3 here is CASSILGEARDTQYF. The CDR3 nucleotides are TGTGCCAGCAGTATTCTCGGTGAAGCCAGGGATACGCAGTATTTT.

This clone turned up a few times. J is TRBJ2-7 and V is TRBV6-5; TRBD1 matches at 8 bases. Germline V gives CDR1 MNHEY, CDR2 SVGAGI. The CDR3 spans 14 residues. V was pared by 9 bases and J by 3 bases, with 10 bases of the junction left unmatched. The CDR3 protein is CASSRAGTGYEQYF. CDR3 in DNA: TGTGCCAGTAGCCGAGCCGGGACAGGCTACGAGCAGTACTTC.

This clone has just one count. This chain joins TRBV3-1 (or the pseudogene TRBV3-2) and TRBJ2-2, with 11 bases that match TRBD1. CDR1 LGHDT and CDR2 YNNKEL come from the germline V gene (reference sequence). The CDR3 totals 17 residues. The V gene end was trimmed by 0 bases and the J gene end by 6 bases; junction bases not matched to a gene: 6. CDR3 protein: CASSQDRGQGAAGELFF. As DNA, the CDR3 is TGTGCCAGCAGCCAAGATCGTGGACAGGGGGCGGCCGGGGAGCTGTTTTTT.

This clone was picked up a small number of times. This chain links TRBV10-3 with TRBJ2-1; TRBD2 matches 9 bases. V was clipped by 1 base and J by 8 bases; unmatched bases: 3. Germline V gene data show CDR1 as ENHRY and CDR2 as SYGVKD. The CDR3 extends over 14 amino acids. The CDR3 bases are TGTGCCATCAGTGAGTTGCTAGCGGGACATGAGCAGTTCTTC. It codes for CAISELLAGHEQFF.

The V gene is TRBV27, the J gene TRBJ2-7, with D possibly matching TRBD1 (5 bases). Trimming left V 6 bases short and J 4 bases short, with 7 bases between. Germline V gene sequence: CDR1 MNHEY, CDR2 SMNVEV (reference sequence). The CDR3 sequence is 11 residues long. Here the CDR3 reads CASRGPYEQYF. CDR3 nucleotide sequence: TGTGCCAGCAGGGGGCCGTACGAGCAGTACTTC.

The J gene is TRBJ2-1, the V gene TRBV25-1, with 7 bases matching TRBD1. Unmatched junction bases numbered 16, after V lost 0 bases and J lost 8 bases. The CDR3 consists of 18 residues. Germline V gene sequence: CDR1 MGHDK, CDR2 SYGVNS. DNA of the CDR3: TGTGCCAGCAGTGAATATAGCCCCCTCATGACAGGGCAGGATGAGCAGTTCTTC. It specifies CASSEYSPLMTGQDEQFF.

CDR3 nucleotides: TGTGCCAGCAGTTTAGGAGGAGGTGAGGATCAGCCCCAGCATTTT. It codes for CASSLGGGEDQPQHF. The chain uses TRBV27 and TRBJ1-5, with D uncertain. Trimming stripped 2 bases from V and 5 bases from J, with 13 bases between. The CDR3 is made up of 15 amino acids. Germline CDR1 MNHEY, CDR2 SMNVEV (reference sequence).